One and the same sample provided the 20 T cell receptor beta chains below, sequenced in a study of cytomegalovirus exposure and HLA in healthy donors. PCR used 60 Vbeta primers and 13 Jbeta primers. Generated by immunoSEQ multiplex PCR, the TCRdb table keeps only in-frame clones and is missing some. The profile shows 130,000 or so clones, around 75% of them singletons. The sample was PBMCs. These receptors were taken from a man under 40 in good health and CMV-seronegative.

This clone occurred once. The V gene is TRBV5-1, the J gene TRBJ1-6, with D possibly being TRBD1 (6 bases). CDR3 size: 15 residues. Germline V gene sequence: CDR1 SGHRS, CDR2 YFSETQ. V was clipped by 5 bases and J by 1 base, with 10 bases between them. This CDR3 reads CASRKQGSYNSPLHF. Here the CDR3 DNA reads TGCGCCAGCAGAAAACAGGGATCCTATAATTCACCCCTCCACTTT.

This clone was counted a single time. At one end, the junction sequence differs from germline, possibly due to a read error. The chain joins TRBV7-9 to TRBJ2-1; 8 nucleotides align to TRBD2. CDR3 size: 15 residues. The germline V gene encodes CDR1 SEHNR and CDR2 FQNEAQ (reference sequence). The CDR3 sequence is CSSFLSGGINNEQFF. CDR3 nucleotide sequence: TGTTCCAGCTTCCTTTCGGGGGGGATCAACAATGAGCAGTTCTTC.

The rearrangement uses TRBV5-1 and TRBJ1-4, with 8 bases fitting TRBD1. With V trimmed by 0 bases and J by 8 bases, 6 bases remained unmatched. The CDR3 contains 15 residues. Germline loops: CDR1 SGHRS, CDR2 YFSETQ. Here the CDR3 reads CASSLVDRDDEKLFF. The CDR3 DNA follows: TGCGCCAGCAGCTTGGTGGACAGGGACGACGAAAAACTGTTTTTT.

The CDR3 DNA is TGTGCCTGGAGCCCCGTCGGAGGTTTTCCCGGGGAGCTGTTTTTT. It codes for CAWSPVGGFPGELFF. J is TRBJ2-2 and V is TRBV30; possibly TRBD2 for D (5 bases). Germline V gene lookup returns CDR1 GTSNPN and CDR2 SVGIG (reference sequence). The CDR3 length is 15 residues. V was clipped by 3 bases and J by 6 bases, with 17 bases between them.

Written as DNA, the CDR3 is TGTGCCAGCAGCCCGGCTCCGACAGGGGCGTTGAAGACCCAGTACTTC. Translated: CASSPAPTGALKTQYF. This chain uses TRBV7-2 with TRBJ2-5; 8 bases are a match to TRBD1. Per germline, CDR1 SGHTA and CDR2 FQGNSA. The CDR3 has 16 residues. V was pared by 5 bases and J by 6 bases, with 14 bases of the junction left unmatched.

V and J are TRBV7-2 and TRBJ2-7, with 10 bases that match TRBD1. V was clipped by 5 bases and J by 7 bases; unmatched bases: 11. Germline CDR1 reads SGHTA; CDR2 reads FQGNSA. The CDR3 consists of 15 residues. The chain's CDR3 is CASSRRQGARGEQYF. The CDR3 nucleotides read TGTGCCAGCAGCCGTAGACAGGGGGCGCGAGGGGAGCAGTACTTC.

The J gene is TRBJ2-7, the V gene TRBV4-3, with 9 positions matching TRBD1. Germline V gene sequence: CDR1 LGHNA, CDR2 YSLEER. V shed 1 base and J 5 bases; nucleotides not matched to a gene: 12. This CDR3 spans 17 amino acids. This CDR3 is CASSQVRSGTGWNEQYF. The CDR3 DNA reads as TGCGCCAGCAGCCAAGTACGTTCGGGGACAGGGTGGAACGAGCAGTACTTC.

This clone occurred a few times. The chain carries TRBV7-8 and TRBJ2-7, with TRBD2 identical over 8 bases. The junction had 14 bases not matched to a gene; V was cut back by 4 bases and J by 3 bases. The CDR3 runs 17 residues. Germline V gene sequence: CDR1 SGHVS, CDR2 FQNEAQ. CDR3 DNA: TGTGCCAGCAGCTCCCCGCGGGGGGCTGGCAGTCGCTACGAGCAGTACTTC. It encodes CASSSPRGAGSRYEQYF. Full variable domain (missing parts from reference TRBV7-8 and TRBJ2-7): GAGVSQSPRYKVAKRGQDVALRCDPISGHVSLFWYQQALGQGPEFLTYFQNEAQLDKSGLPSDRFFAERPEGSVSTLKIQRTQQEDSAVYLCASSSPRGAGSRYEQYFGPGTRLTVT.

J is TRBJ2-2 and V is TRBV5-6, with D unclear. The CDR3 spans 15 residues. Trimming left V 5 bases short and J 5 bases short, with 16 bases between. CDR1 is SGHDT, CDR2 YYEEEE, per germline. The CDR3 protein is CASSPRQDLTGELFF. The CDR3 DNA sequence: TGTGCCAGCAGTCCAAGGCAGGATTTAACCGGGGAGCTGTTTTTT.

The chain is built from TRBV5-1 and TRBJ2-5, with no clear D. CDR3 length equals 13 residues. The ends were cut back, 0 bases at V and 3 bases at J, with 6 bases in the middle. CDR1 is SGHRS and CDR2 is YFSETQ in the germline V gene. The CDR3 nucleotides read TGCGCCAGCAGCTTGGACAGTAAAGAGACCCAGTACTTC. Protein sequence: CASSLDSKETQYF. The full variable domain, in which reference TRBV5-1 and TRBJ2-5 provide the parts outside the CDR3, is KAGVTQTPRYLIKTRGQQVTLSCSPISGHRSVSWYQQTPGQGLQFLFEYFSETQRNKGNFPGRFSGRQFSNSRSEMNVSTLELGDSALYLCASSLDSKETQYFGPGTRLLVL.

About this clone itself: A read error may produce the germline difference seen at one junction end. The chain links TRBV29-1 to TRBJ2-4; D might be TRBD2 (5 bases). CDR3 length: 15 residues. Germline V gene sequence: CDR1 SQVTM, CDR2 ANQGSEA. The DNA of the CDR3 is TGCAGCGTTGGGGAAACGGGAATCGGCGAAAACAGTCAGTACTTC. Translating gives CSVGETGIGENSQYF.

The gene calls are TRBV6-6 and TRBJ1-3; D might be TRBD1 (5 bases). Deletions cut 2 bases from V and 0 bases from J, with 11 bases between. Germline values: CDR1 MNHNY, CDR2 SVGAGI (reference sequence). The CDR3 sequence is 16 residues long. In DNA, the CDR3 is TGTGCCAGCAGTTACCTCGCGACAGTCTCTGGAAACACCATATATTTT. Translated: CASSYLATVSGNTIYF.

The CDR3 reads CSVEGGAYNEQFF. CDR3 in DNA: TGCAGCGTTGAGGGGGGGGCATACAATGAGCAGTTCTTC. The chain couples TRBV29-1 to TRBJ2-1; possibly TRBD2 for D (7 bases). CDR3 length: 13 residues. Trimming took off 3 bases at V and 4 bases at J, with 10 bases between the two ends. Germline CDR1 is SQVTM and CDR2 is ANQGSEA.

The chain is built from TRBV4-3 and TRBJ1-1, with no clear D. CDR1 LGHNA and CDR2 YSLEER come from the germline V gene. CDR3 length: 13 residues. V lost 4 bases and J 10 bases, leaving 16 bases between the germline ends. CDR3 bases: TGCGCCAGCAGCCCAGGCGTCGCCCCCGGAGCTTTCTTT. Translation: CASSPGVAPGAFF.

J is TRBJ1-3 and V is TRBV9; D gene unclear. The CDR3 is 14 amino acids. Per germline, CDR1 SGDLS and CDR2 YYNGEE. V lost 0 bases and J 4 bases, leaving 8 bases between the germline ends. The CDR3 DNA reads as TGTGCCAGCAGCGTAGGGGCAGTCGGAAACACCATATATTTT. Encoded protein: CASSVGAVGNTIYF.

The rearrangement uses TRBV29-1 and TRBJ2-3; 10 bases agree with TRBD1. Germline V gene data show CDR1 as SQVTM and CDR2 as ANQGSEA. The V gene end was trimmed by 4 bases and the J gene end by 10 bases; junction bases not matched to a gene: 8. The CDR3 contains 13 residues. CDR3 bases: TGCAGCGTTGGTCGGGACAGGGGCGGCCCGCAGTATTTT. Translating gives CSVGRDRGGPQYF.

The chain combines TRBV28 with TRBJ1-1, with no clear D. Germline loops: CDR1 MDHEN, CDR2 SYDVKM. V lost 6 bases and J 10 bases, leaving 21 bases between the germline ends. This CDR3 is 14 amino acids long. The CDR3 DNA is TGTGCCAGCAGCGGACTTTCGACCCCCTCTCCAGCTTTCTTT. This sequence encodes CASSGLSTPSPAFF.

The genes are TRBV5-1 and TRBJ1-1; unclear D gene. Trimming left V 0 bases short and J 1 base short, with 10 bases between. Germline values: CDR1 SGHRS, CDR2 YFSETQ. CDR3 length: 15 amino acids. The DNA for the CDR3 is TGCGCCAGCAGCTTGGACAGACTAGGGAACACTGAAGCTTTCTTT. Translating gives CASSLDRLGNTEAFF.

The chain employs TRBV11-2 and TRBJ1-6, with 7 bases identical to TRBD1. Germline lookup yields CDR1 SGHAT and CDR2 FQNNGV. This CDR3 contains 17 residues. J lost 7 bases, V lost 4 bases, and 13 bases had no gene match. This CDR3 reads CASSYYPGGGENSPLHF. CDR3 DNA: TGTGCCAGCAGCTACTACCCGGGAGGGGGCGAGAATTCACCCCTCCACTTT.

Notes on this clone: An end of the junction does not agree with germline; a read error may underlie this. The chain has TRBV28 and TRBJ2-1; D is possibly TRBD1 (7 bases). This CDR3 is built from 15 residues. Per the germline V gene, CDR1 is MDHEN and CDR2 is SYDVKM. DNA for the CDR3: TGTGCCAGCAGTGCCACAGGGGACTCCTACAATGAGCAATTCTTC. Residues: CASSATGDSYNEQFF.